This T cell receptor beta chain was retrieved from a study of blood T cell repertoires in COVID-19. The overall study: From the United States, Italy and Spain came samples of acute and convalescent COVID-19.

Each participant's cohort was designated according to participant-reported clinical history. TCRdb's table, derived via immunoSEQ multiplex PCR, lists solely in-frame clones and lacks some. This sample yields approximately 390,000 clones, of which about 83% are seen a single time; roughly 9.4% belongs to the top ten. The CDR3 is 15 amino acids. Losses at the gene ends were 4 bases for V and 3 bases for J; bases not matched to a gene: 5. The V gene's germline CDR1 is MNHEY and CDR2 SVGAGI. Sample: PBMCs or T cells enriched from blood (not recorded which). This clonotype was obtained from a woman aged 45-65 years who had recovered from COVID-19. V and J are TRBV6-5 and TRBJ1-2, with TRBD1 identical over 10 bases. The CDR3 here is CASSSSGTGDYGYTF. The DNA for the CDR3 is TGTGCCAGCAGTTCATCCGGGACAGGGGACTATGGCTACACCTTC.